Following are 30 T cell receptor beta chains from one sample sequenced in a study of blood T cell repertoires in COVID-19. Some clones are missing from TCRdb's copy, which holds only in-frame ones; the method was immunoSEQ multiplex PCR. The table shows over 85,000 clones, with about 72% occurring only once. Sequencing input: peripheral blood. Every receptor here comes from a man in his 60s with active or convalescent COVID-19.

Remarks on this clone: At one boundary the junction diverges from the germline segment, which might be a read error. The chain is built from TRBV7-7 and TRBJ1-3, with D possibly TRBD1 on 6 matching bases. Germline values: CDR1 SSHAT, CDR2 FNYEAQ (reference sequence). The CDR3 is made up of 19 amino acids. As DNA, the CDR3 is TGTGCTAGCAGCTTAGGGGGAGGGGAATCGGGCTGTCCTGGAAACACCATATATTTT. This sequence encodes CASSLGGGESGCPGNTIYF.

This CDR3 is CASSPRHNTEAFF. For the CDR3, the DNA is TGTGCCAGCAGTCCCCGACATAACACTGAAGCTTTCTTT. The rearrangement joins TRBV6-5 to TRBJ1-1; D is ambiguous. Germline CDR1 and CDR2: MNHEY and SVGAGI. Trimming removed 5 bases from V and 2 bases from J, with 9 bases in between. This CDR3 region has 13 residues.

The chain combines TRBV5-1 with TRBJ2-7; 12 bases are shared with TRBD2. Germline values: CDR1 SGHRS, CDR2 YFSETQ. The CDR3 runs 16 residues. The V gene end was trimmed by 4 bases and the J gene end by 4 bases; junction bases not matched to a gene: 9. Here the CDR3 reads CASSVTSGSPIYEQYF. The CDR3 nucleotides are TGCGCCAGCAGCGTGACTAGCGGGAGCCCGATTTACGAGCAGTACTTC. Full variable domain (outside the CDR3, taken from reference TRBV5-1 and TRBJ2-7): KAGVTQTPRYLIKTRGQQVTLSCSPISGHRSVSWYQQTPGQGLQFLFEYFSETQRNKGNFPGRFSGRQFSNSRSEMNVSTLELGDSALYLCASSVTSGSPIYEQYFGPGTRLTVT.

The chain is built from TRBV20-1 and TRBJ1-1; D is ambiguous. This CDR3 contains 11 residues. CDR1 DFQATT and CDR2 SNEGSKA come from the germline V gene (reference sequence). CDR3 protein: CRTSISTEAFF. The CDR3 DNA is TGCAGGACATCAATTAGCACTGAAGCTTTCTTT.

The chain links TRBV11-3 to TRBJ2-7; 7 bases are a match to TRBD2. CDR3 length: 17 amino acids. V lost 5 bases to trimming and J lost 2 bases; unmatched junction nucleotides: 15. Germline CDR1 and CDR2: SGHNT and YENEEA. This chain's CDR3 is CASSPLRIGRGTYEQYF. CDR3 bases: TGTGCCAGCAGCCCACTCCGGATTGGGAGGGGCACCTACGAGCAGTACTTC. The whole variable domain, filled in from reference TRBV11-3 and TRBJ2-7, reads EAGVVQSPRYKIIEKKQPVAFWCNPISGHNTLYWYLQNLGQGPELLIRYENEEAVDDSQLPKDRFSAERLKGVDSTLKIQPAELGDSAVYLCASSPLRIGRGTYEQYFGPGTRLTVT.

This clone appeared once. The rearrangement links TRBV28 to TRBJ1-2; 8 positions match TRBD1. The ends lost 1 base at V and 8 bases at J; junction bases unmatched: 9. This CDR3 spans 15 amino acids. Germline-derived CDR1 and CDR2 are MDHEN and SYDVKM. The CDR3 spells CASSLLSGGAGGYTF. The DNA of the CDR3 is TGTGCCAGCAGTTTATTGTCAGGGGGCGCGGGAGGCTACACCTTC.

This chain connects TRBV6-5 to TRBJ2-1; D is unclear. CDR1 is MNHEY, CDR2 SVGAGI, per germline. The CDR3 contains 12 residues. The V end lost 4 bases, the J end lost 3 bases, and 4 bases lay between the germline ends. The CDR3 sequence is CASSSNYNEQFF. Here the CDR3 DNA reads TGTGCCAGCAGTTCTAACTACAATGAGCAGTTCTTC.

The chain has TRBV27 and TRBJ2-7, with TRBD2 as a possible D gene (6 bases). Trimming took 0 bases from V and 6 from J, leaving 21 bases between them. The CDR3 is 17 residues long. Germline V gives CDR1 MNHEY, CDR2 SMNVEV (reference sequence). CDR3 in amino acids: CASSLSSRRREGGEQYF. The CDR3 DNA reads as TGTGCCAGCAGTTTATCTTCCCGAAGGCGGGAAGGAGGCGAGCAGTACTTC.

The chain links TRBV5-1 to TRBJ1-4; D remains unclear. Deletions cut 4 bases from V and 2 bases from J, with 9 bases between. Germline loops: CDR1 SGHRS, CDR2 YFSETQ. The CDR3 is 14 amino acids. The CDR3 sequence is CASSLSVTNEKLFF. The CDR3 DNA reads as TGCGCCAGCAGCCTATCCGTTACTAATGAAAAACTGTTTTTT.

The CDR3 sequence is CASSQRGTENTEAFF. DNA for the CDR3: TGTGCCAGCAGCCAAAGGGGGACAGAAAACACTGAAGCTTTCTTT. V gene TRBV3-1 (or the pseudogene TRBV3-2) combines with J gene TRBJ1-1, with 7 bases aligning to TRBD1. Germline loops: CDR1 LGHDT, CDR2 YNNKEL (reference sequence). The CDR3 loop spans 15 amino acids. V shed 2 bases and J 2 bases; nucleotides not matched to a gene: 5.

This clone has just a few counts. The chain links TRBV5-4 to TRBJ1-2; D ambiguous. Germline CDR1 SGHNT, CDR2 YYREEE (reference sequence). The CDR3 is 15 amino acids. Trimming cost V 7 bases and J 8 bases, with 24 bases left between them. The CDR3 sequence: CASASKDYRSNGYTF. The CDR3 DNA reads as TGTGCCAGCGCCAGCAAGGATTACAGATCTAACGGCTACACCTTC.

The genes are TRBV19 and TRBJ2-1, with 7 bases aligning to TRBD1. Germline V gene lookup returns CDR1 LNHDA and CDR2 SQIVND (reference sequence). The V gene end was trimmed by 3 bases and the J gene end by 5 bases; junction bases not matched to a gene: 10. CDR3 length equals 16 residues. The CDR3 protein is CASSIWMTGRNNEQFF. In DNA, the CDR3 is TGTGCCAGTAGTATTTGGATGACAGGGCGTAACAATGAGCAGTTCTTC. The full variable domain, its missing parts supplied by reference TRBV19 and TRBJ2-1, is DGGITQSPKYLFRKEGQNVTLSCEQNLNHDAMYWYRQDPGQGLRLIYYSQIVNDFQKGDIAEGYSVSREKKESFPLTVTSAQKNPTAFYLCASSIWMTGRNNEQFFGPGTRLTVL.

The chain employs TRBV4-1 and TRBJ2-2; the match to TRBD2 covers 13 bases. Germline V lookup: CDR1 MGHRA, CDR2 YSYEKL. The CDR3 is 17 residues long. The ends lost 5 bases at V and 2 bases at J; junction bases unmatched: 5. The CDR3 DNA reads TGCGCCAGCAGCTTGGGACTAGCGGGACAAAACACCGGGGAGCTGTTTTTT. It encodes CASSLGLAGQNTGELFF.

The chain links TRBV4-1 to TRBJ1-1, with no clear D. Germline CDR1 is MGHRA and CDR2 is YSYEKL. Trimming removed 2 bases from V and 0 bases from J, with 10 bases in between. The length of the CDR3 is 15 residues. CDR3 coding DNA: TGCGCCAGCAGCCAACCGAGCGTTGTGAACACTGAAGCTTTCTTT. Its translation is CASSQPSVVNTEAFF.

CDR3 in amino acids: CASRQFGRAEETQYF. CDR3 DNA: TGCGCCAGCAGACAATTTGGGAGGGCGGAAGAGACCCAGTACTTC. The chain links TRBV4-3 to TRBJ2-5, with 7 bases aligning to TRBD2. V lost 6 bases and J lost 3; bases outside the gene matches: 10. Germline V CDR1 and CDR2: LGHNA, YSLEER. CDR3 size: 15 residues.

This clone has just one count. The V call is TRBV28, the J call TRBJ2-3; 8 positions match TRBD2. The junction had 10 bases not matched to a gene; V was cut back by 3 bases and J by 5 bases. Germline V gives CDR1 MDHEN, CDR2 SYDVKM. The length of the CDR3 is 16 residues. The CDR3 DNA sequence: TGTGCCAGCAGTTTGAATAGCGGGGTCAGCGGAGATACGCAGTATTTT. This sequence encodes CASSLNSGVSGDTQYF.

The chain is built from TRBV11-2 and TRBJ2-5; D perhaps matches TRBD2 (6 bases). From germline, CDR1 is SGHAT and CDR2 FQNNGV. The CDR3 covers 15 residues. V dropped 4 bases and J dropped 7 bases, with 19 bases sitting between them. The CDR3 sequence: CASSSSWGVRGTQYF. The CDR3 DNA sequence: TGTGCCAGCAGCTCCTCATGGGGGGTTCGAGGGACCCAGTACTTC.

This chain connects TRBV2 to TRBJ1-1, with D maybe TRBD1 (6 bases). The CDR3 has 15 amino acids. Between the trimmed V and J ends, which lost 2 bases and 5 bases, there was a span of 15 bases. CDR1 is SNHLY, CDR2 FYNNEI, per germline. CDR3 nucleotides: TGTGCCAGCAGTGAAAGGTGGGGGGGCCTGACTGAAGCTTTCTTT. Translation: CASSERWGGLTEAFF.

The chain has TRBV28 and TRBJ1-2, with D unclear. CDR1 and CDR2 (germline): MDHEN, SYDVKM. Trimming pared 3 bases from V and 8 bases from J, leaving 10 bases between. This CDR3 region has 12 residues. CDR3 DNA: TGTGCCAGCAGTTTGGCAGGTTACGGCTACACCTTC. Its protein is CASSLAGYGYTF.

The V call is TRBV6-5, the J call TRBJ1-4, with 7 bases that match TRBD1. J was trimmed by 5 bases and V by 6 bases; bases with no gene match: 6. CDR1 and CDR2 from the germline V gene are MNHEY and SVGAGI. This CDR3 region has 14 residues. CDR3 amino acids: CASSHRGMNEKLFF. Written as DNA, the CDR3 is TGTGCCAGCAGCCACAGGGGAATGAATGAAAAACTGTTTTTT.

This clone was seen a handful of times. The CDR3: CASSLGFTSGTDTQYF. CDR3 coding DNA: TGCGCCAGCAGCTTGGGATTCACTAGCGGCACAGATACGCAGTATTTT. The J gene is TRBJ2-3, the V gene TRBV5-1, with 7 bases identical to TRBD2. The CDR3 is 16 amino acids. Trimming cost V 0 bases and J 1 base; bases outside gene matches: 5. CDR1 and CDR2 from the germline V gene are SGHRS and YFSETQ.

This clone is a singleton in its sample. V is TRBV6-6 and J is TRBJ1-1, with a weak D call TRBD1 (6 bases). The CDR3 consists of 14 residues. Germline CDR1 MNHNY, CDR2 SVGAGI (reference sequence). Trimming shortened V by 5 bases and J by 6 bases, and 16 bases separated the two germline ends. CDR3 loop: CASSPQGRTSEAFF. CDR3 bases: TGTGCCAGCAGTCCACAGGGTAGGACATCTGAAGCTTTCTTT.

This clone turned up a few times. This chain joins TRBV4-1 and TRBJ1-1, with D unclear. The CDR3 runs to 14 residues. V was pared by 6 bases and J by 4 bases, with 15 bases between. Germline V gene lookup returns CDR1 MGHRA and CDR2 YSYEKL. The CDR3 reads CASSQIPVTTEAFF. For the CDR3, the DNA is TGCGCCAGCAGTCAGATTCCCGTTACCACTGAAGCTTTCTTT.

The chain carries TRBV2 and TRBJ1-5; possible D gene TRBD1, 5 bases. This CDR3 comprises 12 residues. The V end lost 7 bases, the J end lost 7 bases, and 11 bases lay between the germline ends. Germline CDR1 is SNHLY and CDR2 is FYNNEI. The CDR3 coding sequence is TGTGCCAGCAAGGGGCTCGGGCAGCCCCAGCATTTT. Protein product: CASKGLGQPQHF.

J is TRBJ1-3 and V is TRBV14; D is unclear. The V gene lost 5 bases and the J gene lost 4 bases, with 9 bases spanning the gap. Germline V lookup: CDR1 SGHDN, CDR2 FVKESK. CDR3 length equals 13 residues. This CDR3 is CASSFRGGNTIYF. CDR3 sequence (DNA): TGTGCCAGCAGCTTCAGAGGGGGAAACACCATATATTTT.

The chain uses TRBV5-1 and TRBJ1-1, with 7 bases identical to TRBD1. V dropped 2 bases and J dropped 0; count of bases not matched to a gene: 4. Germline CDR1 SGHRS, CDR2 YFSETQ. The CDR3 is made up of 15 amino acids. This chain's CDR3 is CASSFRQGLNTEAFF. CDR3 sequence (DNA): TGCGCCAGCAGCTTTAGACAGGGTTTGAACACTGAAGCTTTCTTT.

The CDR3 here is CASSSGVLGDYGYTF. The CDR3 bases are TGCGCCAGCAGCTCCGGGGTCCTCGGGGACTATGGCTACACCTTC. The chain combines TRBV5-1 with TRBJ1-2; D gene unclear. This CDR3 has 15 residues. In germline, CDR1 is SGHRS, CDR2 YFSETQ. V lost 3 bases, J lost 3 bases, and 15 bases lay in between. The whole variable domain, filled in from reference TRBV5-1 and TRBJ1-2, reads KAGVTQTPRYLIKTRGQQVTLSCSPISGHRSVSWYQQTPGQGLQFLFEYFSETQRNKGNFPGRFSGRQFSNSRSEMNVSTLELGDSALYLCASSSGVLGDYGYTFGSGTRLTVV.

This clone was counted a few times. The CDR3 is CASSPRPDSNYGYTF. The CDR3 nucleotides read TGTGCCAGCAGCCCACGACCAGACAGCAACTATGGCTACACCTTC. The J gene is TRBJ1-2, the V gene TRBV5-5; perhaps TRBD1 as D (5 bases). Germline CDR1 and CDR2: SGHKS and YYEKEE (reference sequence). The CDR3 runs to 15 residues. The V end was cut by 4 bases, the J end by 2 bases, with 15 bases between.

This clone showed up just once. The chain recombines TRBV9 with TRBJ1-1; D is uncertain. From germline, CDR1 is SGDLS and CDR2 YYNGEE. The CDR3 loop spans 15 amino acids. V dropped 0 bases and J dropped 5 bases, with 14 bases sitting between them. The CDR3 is CASSVGRLGGTEAFF. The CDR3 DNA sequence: TGTGCCAGCAGCGTAGGTCGTTTGGGAGGAACTGAAGCTTTCTTT.

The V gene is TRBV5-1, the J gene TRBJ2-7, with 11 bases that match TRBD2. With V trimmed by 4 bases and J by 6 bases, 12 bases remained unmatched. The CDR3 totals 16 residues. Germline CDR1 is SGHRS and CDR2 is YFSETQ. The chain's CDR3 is CASSPIAGGPRTEQYV. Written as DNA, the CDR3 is TGCGCCAGCAGCCCCATAGCGGGAGGGCCTCGGACCGAGCAGTACGTC.